The 4 T cell receptor beta chains below come from one sample, sequenced in a study of human T cells and chemical hapten exposure. TCRdb re-called the RACE reads with MiXCR, one entry per CDR3 protein. The sample lists a few hundred thousand distinct CDR3 sequences, 7.5% to 10% seen once, with approximately 2.3% in the top ten. As to time point: pre-sensitization, week 0. Treatment given: therapeutic diphenylcyclopropenone sensitization with weekly scalp DPC. The sequences come from whole blood, collected in connection with sensitization to the hapten diphenylcyclopropenone (DPC). These receptors were collected from a woman between 40 and 55 years old with alopecia areata. Some clones in this sample may be carry-over from other donors' samples.

V gene TRBV10-3 combines with J gene TRBJ1-4; a weak D match, TRBD1 (6 bases). There are 15 residues in the CDR3. Germline V gene lookup returns CDR1 ENHRY and CDR2 SYGVKD. V lost 3 bases and J lost 5, with 13 bases in between. Written as DNA, the CDR3 is TGTGCCATCAGTGATGGGGGCGCGGGAAATGAAAAACTGTTTTTT. Translating gives CAISDGGAGNEKLFF.

This rearrangement joins TRBV4-2 to TRBJ2-5, with D possibly being TRBD2 (5 bases). The CDR3 loop spans 16 amino acids. The V end was cut by 0 bases, the J end by 2 bases, with 13 bases between. CDR1 LGHNA and CDR2 YNFKEQ come from the germline V gene. CDR3: CASSQEWARRQETQYF. Here the CDR3 DNA reads TGTGCCAGCAGCCAAGAATGGGCTAGGAGGCAAGAGACCCAGTACTTC.

This clonotype occurred many times. The rearrangement joins TRBV27 to TRBJ2-7; D gene unclear. Germline V gene lookup returns CDR1 MNHEY and CDR2 SMNVEV (reference sequence). The CDR3 has 12 residues. V was pared by 6 bases and J by 0 bases, with 6 bases between. The CDR3 protein is CASSRNSYEQYF. The CDR3 DNA reads as TGTGCCAGCAGCCGTAACTCCTACGAGCAGTACTTC.

This clonotype has just a few counts. The rearrangement uses TRBV6-1 and TRBJ2-5, with D perhaps assigned TRBD1 or TRBD2 (5 bases each). V was pared by 8 bases and J by 6 bases, with 22 bases between. The CDR3 runs 15 residues. In germline, CDR1 is MNHNS, CDR2 SASEGT. CDR3 sequence reads: CASGPLSRDRKTQYF. The CDR3 DNA follows: TGTGCCAGCGGGCCGTTGAGCAGGGACCGCAAGACCCAGTACTTC.